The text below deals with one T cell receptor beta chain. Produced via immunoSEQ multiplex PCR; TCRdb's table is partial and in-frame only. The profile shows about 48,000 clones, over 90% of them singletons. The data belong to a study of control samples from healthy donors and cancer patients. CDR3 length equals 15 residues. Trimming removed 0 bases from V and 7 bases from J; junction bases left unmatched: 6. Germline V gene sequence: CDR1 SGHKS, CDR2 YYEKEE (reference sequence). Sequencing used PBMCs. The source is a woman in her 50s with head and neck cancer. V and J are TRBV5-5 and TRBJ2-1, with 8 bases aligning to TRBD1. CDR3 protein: CASSLGQGNSNEQFF. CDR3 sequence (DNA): TGTGCCAGCAGCTTGGGACAGGGGAACTCTAATGAGCAGTTCTTC. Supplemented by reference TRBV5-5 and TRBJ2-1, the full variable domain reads DAGVTQSPTHLIKTRGQQVTLRCSPISGHKSVSWYQQVLGQGPQFIFQYYEKEERGRGNFPDRFSARQFPNYSSELNVNALLLGDSALYLCASSLGQGNSNEQFFGPGTRLTVL.